A single sample gave rise to the 14 T cell receptor beta chains below, sequenced in a study of PD-L1 blockade in urothelial cancer. The method was immunoSEQ multiplex PCR; TCRdb's version includes in-frame clones alone and lacks a portion of them. The repertoire holds about 84,000 clones, roughly 82% seen once, with 9.5% in the top ten. The sample was PBMCs, taken around atezolizumab (anti-PD-L1) treatment. The receptors were gathered from a man between 70 and 80 years old with urothelial cancer.

V gene TRBV4-2 combines with J gene TRBJ1-4; tentatively, D is TRBD1 (5 bases). CDR1 is LGHNA and CDR2 is YNFKEQ in the germline V gene. V lost 5 bases, J lost 8 bases, and 15 bases lay in between. The CDR3 is 14 amino acids. CDR3 region: CASSFSGAREKLFF. CDR3 DNA sequence: TGTGCCAGCAGCTTCTCTGGGGCGCGCGAAAAACTGTTTTTT.

This chain uses TRBV21-1 with TRBJ2-7; the table's D call of TRBD1 was not tested on the DNA. TRBV21-1 is an annotated pseudogene. CDR3 length equals 18 residues. The CDR3 DNA sequence: TGTGCCAGCAGCAAAGCGCATCGCACAGTTCGTCGTACCTACGAGCAGTACTTC. Its protein is CASSKAHRTVRRTYEQYF.

This rearrangement joins TRBV28 to TRBJ2-1; no reliable D call. V was pared by 2 bases and J by 5 bases, with 7 bases between. The V gene's germline CDR1 is MDHEN and CDR2 SYDVKM. The CDR3 consists of 13 residues. The CDR3 DNA follows: TGTGCCAGCAGTTTAGGCGGCCACAATGAGCAGTTCTTC. Amino acid sequence: CASSLGGHNEQFF.

The chain links TRBV6-5 to TRBJ2-1; the match to TRBD2 covers 7 bases. The CDR3 covers 12 residues. Germline V CDR1 and CDR2: MNHEY, SVGAGI. V gave up 0 bases and J gave up 10 bases; unmatched junction bases: 0. CDR3 nucleotide sequence: TGTGCCAGCAGTTACTCCGGGGGGGAGCAGTTCTTC. This gives the protein CASSYSGGEQFF.

The sample holds a few counts of this clone. V gene TRBV11-2 combines with J gene TRBJ1-2, with 8 nucleotides matching TRBD1. The CDR3 sequence is 13 residues long. Germline values: CDR1 SGHAT, CDR2 FQNNGV. V was clipped by 5 bases and J by 4 bases; unmatched bases: 3. The CDR3 DNA reads TGTGCCAGCAGCCCTGGACAGGGCTATGGCTACACCTTC. Translating gives CASSPGQGYGYTF. The entire variable domain, with the rest obtained from reference TRBV11-2 and TRBJ1-2, is as follows: EAGVAQSPRYKIIEKRQSVAFWCNPISGHATLYWYQQILGQGPKLLIQFQNNGVVDDSQLPKDRFSAERLKGVDSTLKIQPAKLEDSAVYLCASSPGQGYGYTFGSGTRLTVV.

The V gene is TRBV6-5, the J gene TRBJ2-3, with D maybe TRBD1 (6 bases). The germline gives CDR1 MNHEY, CDR2 SVGAGI. The length of the CDR3 is 13 residues. Trimming removed 6 bases from V and 5 bases from J, with 12 bases in between. In nucleotides, the CDR3 is TGTGCCAGCAGGGCAGGGGCAGGAGATACGCAGTATTTT. It is translated as CASRAGAGDTQYF.

This clone was found once. The chain recombines TRBV29-1 with TRBJ2-5; unclear D gene. The V gene lost 0 bases and the J gene lost 5 bases, with 7 bases spanning the gap. This CDR3 region has 12 residues. Germline loops: CDR1 SQVTM, CDR2 ANQGSEA. The CDR3 loop reads CSVEDQRETQYF. The CDR3 DNA reads as TGCAGCGTTGAAGATCAACGGGAGACCCAGTACTTC.

The J gene is TRBJ2-1, the V gene TRBV7-8, with D tentatively TRBD1 (7 bases). Germline CDR1 is SGHVS and CDR2 is FQNEAQ. This CDR3 contains 18 residues. V lost 4 bases and J lost 0, with 19 bases in between. CDR3: CASSSSGVGQVSYNEQFF. The CDR3 DNA follows: TGTGCCAGCAGCTCGTCGGGAGTCGGACAGGTCTCCTACAATGAGCAGTTCTTC.

The J gene is TRBJ2-1, the V gene TRBV7-3; 7 nucleotides match TRBD1. Per the germline V gene, CDR1 is SGHTA and CDR2 is FQGTGA. V lost 6 bases to trimming and J lost 9 bases; unmatched junction nucleotides: 11. This CDR3 region has 14 residues. CDR3 DNA: TGTGCCAGCAGGAACCCGGGACAGCAAACTGAGCAGTTCTTC. Translation: CASRNPGQQTEQFF.

The J gene is TRBJ2-2, the V gene TRBV9; 10 bases match TRBD2. From germline, CDR1 is SGDLS and CDR2 YYNGEE. The CDR3 is 16 residues long. V lost 4 bases to trimming and J lost 2 bases; unmatched junction nucleotides: 5. This chain's CDR3 is CASSYRLAGNTGELFF. In DNA form, the CDR3 reads TGTGCCAGCAGCTATAGACTAGCGGGTAACACCGGGGAGCTGTTTTTT.

The rearrangement uses TRBV5-6 and TRBJ1-6, with D possibly being TRBD1 (5 bases). V was pared by 4 bases and J by 6 bases, with 17 bases between. The CDR3 is 16 amino acids. Germline-derived CDR1 and CDR2 are SGHDT and YYEEEE. In DNA, the CDR3 is TGTGCCAGCAGCCCGGGGGGAGGGATTGGTAATTCACCCCTCCACTTT. Translated: CASSPGGGIGNSPLHF.

V gene TRBV11-3 combines with J gene TRBJ1-2, with TRBD1 as a possible D gene (6 bases). The CDR3 totals 14 residues. Trimming left V 5 bases short and J 0 bases short, with 10 bases between. Germline V gene sequence: CDR1 SGHNT, CDR2 YENEEA. CDR3 amino acids: CASSQGQTNYGYTF. CDR3 bases: TGTGCCAGCAGCCAAGGACAGACTAACTATGGCTACACCTTC.

V usage is TRBV7-2 and J usage is TRBJ1-1; no clear D. From germline, CDR1 is SGHTA and CDR2 FQGNSA. The germline V and J ends were trimmed by 5 bases and 1 base, with 8 bases remaining between them. This CDR3 spans 13 amino acids. As DNA, the CDR3 is TGTGCCAGCAGCACCGACACGAACACTGAAGCTTTCTTT. It specifies CASSTDTNTEAFF.

The chain uses TRBV27 and TRBJ2-2; 9 bases map to TRBD1. This CDR3 region has 15 residues. Germline loops: CDR1 MNHEY, CDR2 SMNVEV (reference sequence). Trimming took 5 bases from V and 6 from J; bases not matched to a gene: 7. The CDR3 bases are TGTGCCAGCAGTGTTTTAACAGGGGGCTCCGGGGAGCTGTTTTTT. Amino acids: CASSVLTGGSGELFF.